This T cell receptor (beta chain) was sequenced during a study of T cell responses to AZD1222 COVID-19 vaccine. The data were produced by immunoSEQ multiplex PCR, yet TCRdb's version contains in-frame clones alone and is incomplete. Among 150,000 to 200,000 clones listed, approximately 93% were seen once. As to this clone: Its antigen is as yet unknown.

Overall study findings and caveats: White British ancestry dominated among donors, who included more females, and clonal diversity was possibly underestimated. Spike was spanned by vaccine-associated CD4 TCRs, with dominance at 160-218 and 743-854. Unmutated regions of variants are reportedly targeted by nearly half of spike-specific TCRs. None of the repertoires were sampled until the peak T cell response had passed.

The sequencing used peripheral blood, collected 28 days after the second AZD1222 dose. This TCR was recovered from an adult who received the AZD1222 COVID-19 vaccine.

Written as DNA, the CDR3 is TGTGCCAGCAGCTTAGATCAAGGGCCAGGGGTGGGGGAAAAACTGTTTTTT. Translation: CASSLDQGPGVGEKLFF. The rearrangement uses TRBV11-2 and TRBJ1-4; TRBD1 is a possible D gene (6 bases). V gave up 0 bases and J gave up 8 bases, with 19 bases separating them. The CDR3 loop spans 17 amino acids. Germline CDR1 is SGHAT and CDR2 is FQNNGV.